This T cell receptor beta chain was identified during a study of identifying expanded T cells in peripheral blood. Study-wide results and limits: Approximately two-week clone count variance significantly increased as total template count grew. Differentially abundant clones: roughly 1.3 between replicates, approximately 15 at approximately 14 days, approximately 19 at four.

The protocol was immunoSEQ multiplex PCR, while the TCRdb copy is restricted to in-frame clones and leaves out a portion. The profile shows 75,000 to 90,000 clones, about four fifths of them singletons. Collection occurred without any documented infections or immune events in donors. As concerns this clone: Its antigen is currently unknown.

The CDR3 covers 14 residues. After removal of 5 bases from V and 4 bases from J, the junction contained 7 bases not matched to a gene. CDR1 and CDR2 from the germline V gene are KGHSH and LQKENI. The source of this sequence is a person aged 18 to 75 in good health. Specimen: blood. The J gene is TRBJ1-1, the V gene TRBV18, with 7 bases lining up with TRBD1. CDR3: CASSGTGAVTEAFF. CDR3 coding DNA: TGTGCCAGCTCAGGTACAGGGGCGGTCACTGAAGCTTTCTTT.